This TCR beta chain was recorded in a study of cytomegalovirus exposure and HLA in healthy donors. Both 60 Vbeta primers and 13 Jbeta primers went into the PCR. Per the study methods: There were about 80 million unique TCR beta chains by a later count, and 8.5 million to 14 million of them were shared. The assay was immunoSEQ multiplex PCR, and TCRdb's table has in-frame clones only and misses some. That table supplies the V and J calls and clone size; D and trimming were determined from the DNA. The sample lists 200,000 to 250,000 clones, 82% occurring once. As concerns this clone: Its antigen is as yet unknown.

Study-wide findings and caveats: In a later analysis, donors in an Asian-associated ancestry cluster reportedly had fewer N-insertions in productive TCRs than the cohort mean. The authors later found TCR association rates varying by HLA locus, with DRB1 most and HLA-C fewest.

The CDR3 totals 14 residues. Trimming stripped 2 bases from V and 3 bases from J, with 9 bases between. The germline CDR1 and CDR2 sequences are SNHLY and FYNNEI. Specimen: PBMCs. This clonotype was sampled from a woman in her 40s in good health and CMV-seronegative. The rearrangement links TRBV2 to TRBJ2-3; TRBD1 might be the D (5 bases). The CDR3 spells CASSENRNTDTQYF. CDR3 coding DNA: TGTGCCAGCAGTGAAAACAGGAATACAGATACGCAGTATTTT.